Listed below are T cell receptor beta chains from one sample, sequenced in a study of OX40 agonist ivuxolimab in advanced cancers. Using immunoSEQ multiplex PCR, the repertoire was profiled, and TCRdb retains in-frame clones only, with some absent. The sample lists more than 75,000 clones; about 85% were seen once. This specimen was CD4+ or CD8+ T cells sorted from blood, taken in a trial of the OX40 agonist ivuxolimab. These receptors were collected from an adult with an advanced solid tumor such as melanoma, head and neck, liver or kidney cancer. Both conserved end residues are part of each CDR3. A D gene is named only where the DNA matches it firmly. Clone size is stated in some rows and not others, as once, few, many or a class when expanded.

CDR3 length: 16
clone size: .
D gene: .
J gene: TRBJ2-3
V gene: TRBV21-1
CDR3 protein: CASTLDCGSYTDTQYF
CDR3 DNA: TGTGCCAGCACCTTAGACTGCGGGAGCTACACAGATACGCAGTATTTT

CDR3 length: 15
clone size: .
D gene: .
J gene: TRBJ1-5
V gene: TRBV19
CDR3 protein: CASSIGGGSNQPQHF
CDR3 DNA: TGTGCCAGTAGTATTGGGGGGGGTAGCAATCAGCCCCAGCATTTT

CDR3 length: 16
clone size: .
D gene: .
J gene: TRBJ1-1
V gene: TRBV4-3
CDR3 protein: CASSQAGVSWNTEAFF
CDR3 DNA: TGCGCCAGCAGCCAAGCCGGGGTGTCATGGAACACTGAAGCTTTCTTT

CDR3 length: 15
clone size: .
D gene: .
J gene: TRBJ2-1
V gene: TRBV6-1
CDR3 protein: CASSELSARYNEQFF
CDR3 DNA: TGTGCCAGCAGTGAACTCTCAGCAAGGTACAATGAGCAGTTCTTC

CDR3 length: 14
clone size: .
D gene: .
J gene: TRBJ2-3
V gene: TRBV5-6
CDR3 protein: CASSFDRSTDTQYF
CDR3 DNA: TGTGCCAGCAGTTTCGACAGAAGCACAGATACGCAGTATTTT

CDR3 length: 14
clone size: .
D gene: TRBD1
J gene: TRBJ1-6
V gene: TRBV4-1
CDR3 protein: CASSSGTEYSPLHF
CDR3 DNA: TGCGCCAGCAGCAGTGGGACAGAATATTCACCCCTCCACTTT

CDR3 length: 14
clone size: .
D gene: .
J gene: TRBJ1-5
V gene: TRBV7-2
CDR3 protein: CASQPGQGGQPQHF
CDR3 DNA: TGTGCCAGCCAGCCGGGGCAGGGAGGGCAGCCCCAGCATTTT

CDR3 length: 15
clone size: .
D gene: .
J gene: TRBJ1-6
V gene: TRBV27
CDR3 protein: CASSLEQGGNSPLHF
CDR3 DNA: TGTGCCAGCAGTTTGGAACAGGGAGGTAATTCACCCCTCCACTTT

CDR3 length: 14
clone size: .
D gene: TRBD2
J gene: TRBJ2-5
V gene: TRBV29-1
CDR3 protein: CSALSSGGQETQYF
CDR3 DNA: TGCAGCGCTCTTTCTAGCGGGGGCCAAGAGACCCAGTACTTC

CDR3 length: 16
clone size: .
D gene: TRBD1
J gene: TRBJ2-2
V gene: TRBV12-5
CDR3 protein: CASGFGTGGTTGELFF
CDR3 DNA: TGTGCTAGTGGTTTCGGGACAGGGGGAACCACCGGGGAGCTGTTTTTT

CDR3 length: 12
clone size: .
D gene: .
J gene: TRBJ2-1
V gene: TRBV10-3
CDR3 protein: CAIAGSDNEQFF
CDR3 DNA: TGTGCCATAGCCGGGAGCGACAATGAGCAGTTCTTC

CDR3 length: 17
clone size: .
D gene: TRBD1
J gene: TRBJ2-5
V gene: TRBV27
CDR3 protein: CASSLSRGTGDIETQYF
CDR3 DNA: TGTGCCAGCAGTTTATCGAGGGGGACAGGGGATATTGAGACCCAGTACTTC

CDR3 length: 15
clone size: once
D gene: .
J gene: TRBJ2-5
V gene: TRBV5-6
CDR3 protein: CASSLTQGRQETQYF
CDR3 DNA: TGTGCCAGCAGCTTGACGCAGGGGCGGCAAGAGACCCAGTACTTC

CDR3 length: 13
clone size: .
D gene: .
J gene: TRBJ1-2
V gene: TRBV28
CDR3 protein: CASSFGGDYGYTF
CDR3 DNA: TGTGCCAGCAGTTTTGGGGGGGACTATGGCTACACCTTC

CDR3 length: 14
clone size: .
D gene: TRBD1
J gene: TRBJ2-3
V gene: TRBV14
CDR3 protein: CASSAGQGFDTQYF
CDR3 DNA: TGTGCCAGCAGCGCGGGACAGGGTTTCGATACGCAGTATTTT

CDR3 length: 15
clone size: .
D gene: TRBD1
J gene: TRBJ2-5
V gene: TRBV5-1
CDR3 protein: CASSFEQGAGETQYF
CDR3 DNA: TGCGCCAGCAGCTTCGAACAGGGGGCTGGAGAGACCCAGTACTTC

CDR3 length: 12
clone size: .
D gene: .
J gene: TRBJ1-6
V gene: TRBV6-1
CDR3 protein: CASKVIHSPLHF
CDR3 DNA: TGTGCCAGCAAAGTTATACATTCACCCCTCCACTTT

CDR3 length: 15
clone size: .
D gene: TRBD1
J gene: TRBJ2-7
V gene: TRBV6-1
CDR3 protein: CASRSGTASSYEQYF
CDR3 DNA: TGTGCCAGCAGATCCGGGACAGCTTCTTCCTACGAGCAGTACTTC

CDR3 length: 16
clone size: .
D gene: TRBD1
J gene: TRBJ1-5
V gene: TRBV18
CDR3 protein: CASSPRDRGFNQPQHF
CDR3 DNA: TGTGCCAGCTCACCCCGGGACAGAGGGTTCAATCAGCCCCAGCATTTT

CDR3 length: 13
clone size: .
D gene: .
J gene: TRBJ1-2
V gene: TRBV27
CDR3 protein: CASSEEGSYGYTF
CDR3 DNA: TGTGCCAGCAGTGAAGAGGGGTCCTATGGCTACACCTTC

CDR3 length: 15
clone size: .
D gene: TRBD1
J gene: TRBJ1-5
V gene: TRBV6-5
CDR3 protein: CASRSTGLSNQPQHF
CDR3 DNA: TGTGCCAGCAGATCGACAGGGTTAAGCAATCAGCCCCAGCATTTT

CDR3 length: 13
clone size: .
D gene: TRBD1
J gene: TRBJ1-1
V gene: TRBV7-3
CDR3 protein: CASSMDRVTEAFF
CDR3 DNA: TGTGCCAGCAGCATGGACAGGGTGACTGAAGCTTTCTTT

CDR3 length: 11
clone size: .
D gene: .
J gene: TRBJ2-3
V gene: TRBV7-2
CDR3 protein: CASNNGGTQYF
CDR3 DNA: TGTGCCAGCAACAACGGGGGAACGCAGTATTTT

CDR3 length: 14
clone size: .
D gene: .
J gene: TRBJ1-5
V gene: TRBV28
CDR3 protein: CASSFTQGYQPQHF
CDR3 DNA: TGTGCCAGCAGTTTTACTCAGGGTTATCAGCCCCAGCATTTT

CDR3 length: 12
clone size: once
D gene: .
J gene: TRBJ2-5
V gene: TRBV5-1
CDR3 protein: CASSLGEETQYF
CDR3 DNA: TGCGCCAGCAGCTTGGGTGAGGAGACCCAGTACTTC

CDR3 length: 12
clone size: .
D gene: .
J gene: TRBJ1-2
V gene: TRBV28
CDR3 protein: CASSLGDYGYTF
CDR3 DNA: TGTGCCAGCAGTTTGGGGGACTATGGCTACACCTTC

CDR3 length: 16
clone size: .
D gene: TRBD1
J gene: TRBJ2-1
V gene: TRBV12-5
CDR3 protein: CASGSISGGLSNEQFF
CDR3 DNA: TGTGCTAGTGGTTCGATTTCAGGGGGCCTGTCGAATGAGCAGTTCTTC